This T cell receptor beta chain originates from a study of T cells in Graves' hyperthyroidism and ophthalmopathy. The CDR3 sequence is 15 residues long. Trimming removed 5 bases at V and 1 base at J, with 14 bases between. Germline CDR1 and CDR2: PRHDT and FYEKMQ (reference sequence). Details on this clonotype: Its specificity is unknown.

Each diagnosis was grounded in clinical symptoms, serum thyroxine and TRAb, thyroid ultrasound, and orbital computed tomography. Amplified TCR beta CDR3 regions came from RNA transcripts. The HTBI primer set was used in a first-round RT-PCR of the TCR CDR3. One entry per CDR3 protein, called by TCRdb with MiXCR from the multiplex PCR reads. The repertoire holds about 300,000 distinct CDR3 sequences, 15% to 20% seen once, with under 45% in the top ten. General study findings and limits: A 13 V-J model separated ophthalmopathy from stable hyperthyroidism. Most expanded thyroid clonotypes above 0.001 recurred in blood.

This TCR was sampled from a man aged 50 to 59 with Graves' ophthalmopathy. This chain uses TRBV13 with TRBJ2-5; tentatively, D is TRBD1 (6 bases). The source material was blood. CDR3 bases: TGTGCCAGCAGCGTAGACCAGGGGCTCCAAGAGACCCAGTACTTC. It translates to CASSVDQGLQETQYF. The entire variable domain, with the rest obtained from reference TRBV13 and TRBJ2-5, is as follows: AAGVIQSPRHLIKEKRETATLKCYPIPRHDTVYWYQQGPGQDPQFLISFYEKMQSDKGSIPDRFSAQQFSDYHSELNMSSLELGDSALYFCASSVDQGLQETQYFGPGTRLLVL.